This TCR beta chain stems from a study of shared clonotypes between healthy human individuals. Each unsorted sample relied on 90 million or so PBMCs as its source of genomic DNA. V lost 5 bases, J lost 2 bases, and 2 bases stayed unmatched. The CDR3 is made up of 14 amino acids. From germline, CDR1 is MNHEY and CDR2 SVGAGI. Profiled with immunoSEQ multiplex PCR; TCRdb holds only in-frame clones, not every one. The sample records about 450,000 clones, 75% to 85% being singletons. Material: PBMCs. This chain connects TRBV6-5 to TRBJ2-1, with 8 nucleotides matching TRBD1. The origin of this receptor is a woman between 40 and 50 years old in good health. Some clones in this sample may be carry-over from other donors' samples. Here the CDR3 reads CASSEQGAYNEQFF. The CDR3 bases are TGTGCCAGCAGTGAACAGGGGGCCTACAATGAGCAGTTCTTC.